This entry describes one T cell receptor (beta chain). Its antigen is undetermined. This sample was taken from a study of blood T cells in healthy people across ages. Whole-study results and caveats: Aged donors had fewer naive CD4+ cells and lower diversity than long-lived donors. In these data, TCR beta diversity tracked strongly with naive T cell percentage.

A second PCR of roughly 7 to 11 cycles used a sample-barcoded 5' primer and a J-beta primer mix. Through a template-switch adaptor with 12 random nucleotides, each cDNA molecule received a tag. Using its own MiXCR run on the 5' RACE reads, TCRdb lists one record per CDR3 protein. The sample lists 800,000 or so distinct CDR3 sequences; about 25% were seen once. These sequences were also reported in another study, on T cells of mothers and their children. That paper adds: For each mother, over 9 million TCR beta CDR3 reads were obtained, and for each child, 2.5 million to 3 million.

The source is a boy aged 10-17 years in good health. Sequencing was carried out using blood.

CDR3 nucleotide sequence: TGTGCCAGCAGCTTAGCCGAGACAGCTAATCAGCCCCAGCATTTT. This encodes CASSLAETANQPQHF. The chain carries TRBV7-9 and TRBJ1-5; tentatively, D is TRBD1 (5 bases). Between the trimmed V and J ends, which lost 0 bases and 4 bases, there was a span of 10 bases. This CDR3 contains 15 residues. CDR1 and CDR2 from the germline V gene are SEHNR and FQNEAQ (reference sequence).